This T cell receptor (beta chain) was recovered during a study of T cell repertoires in cytomegalovirus infection. TCRdb redid the calling of the reads with MiXCR, one entry per CDR3 protein. The top ten hold about a quarter of the sample, which has fewer than 200,000 distinct CDR3 sequences, roughly an eighth seen once. This clonotype was observed many times. What it binds is not known. CDR3 size: 15 residues. V was shortened by 2 bases and J by 1 base, with 11 bases between the two germline ends. Findings and caveats of the study: Ex vivo, HLA-C-restricted CMV-specific TCR beta clonotypes prevailed over the rest of the response. Using cumulative public TCR beta family frequency, the authors identified those who carried CMV together with the relevant HLA.

The sequenced sample consisted of PBMCs. V is TRBV12-3 or TRBV12-4 and J is TRBJ1-1, with TRBD1 as a possible D gene (5 bases). This TCR was sampled from a human donor in good health (CMV status not recorded). Some clones in this sample may be carry-over from other donors' samples. The CDR3 DNA sequence: TGTGCCAGCAGTTTAAGGGGCATCCAGAACACTGAAGCTTTCTTT. Its protein product is CASSLRGIQNTEAFF.